This TCR beta chain appears in the sequencing data of a study of cytomegalovirus exposure and HLA in healthy donors. Amplification used 60 Vbeta primers and 13 Jbeta primers. The authors' processing: Later work found 80 million or so unique TCR beta chains, with approximately 12 million shared. Sequencing was performed with immunoSEQ multiplex PCR; in TCRdb, only in-frame clones are kept and a portion is missing. V, J and clone size derive from that table, while D and trimming were established from the DNA sequence. The data show around 92,000 clones, roughly 74% seen once. Trimming removed 5 bases from V and 5 bases from J; junction bases left unmatched: 9. There are 15 residues in the CDR3. Germline V gene lookup returns CDR1 MNHEY and CDR2 SVGAGI.

This sequence originates from a woman in her 70s in good health and CMV-seropositive. The material sequenced was PBMCs. J is TRBJ2-7 and V is TRBV6-5, with 10 bases that match TRBD2. The CDR3, as DNA: TGTGCCAGCAGTCCCACCCCTAGCGGGGGCCACGAGCAGTACTTC. Protein: CASSPTPSGGHEQYF.